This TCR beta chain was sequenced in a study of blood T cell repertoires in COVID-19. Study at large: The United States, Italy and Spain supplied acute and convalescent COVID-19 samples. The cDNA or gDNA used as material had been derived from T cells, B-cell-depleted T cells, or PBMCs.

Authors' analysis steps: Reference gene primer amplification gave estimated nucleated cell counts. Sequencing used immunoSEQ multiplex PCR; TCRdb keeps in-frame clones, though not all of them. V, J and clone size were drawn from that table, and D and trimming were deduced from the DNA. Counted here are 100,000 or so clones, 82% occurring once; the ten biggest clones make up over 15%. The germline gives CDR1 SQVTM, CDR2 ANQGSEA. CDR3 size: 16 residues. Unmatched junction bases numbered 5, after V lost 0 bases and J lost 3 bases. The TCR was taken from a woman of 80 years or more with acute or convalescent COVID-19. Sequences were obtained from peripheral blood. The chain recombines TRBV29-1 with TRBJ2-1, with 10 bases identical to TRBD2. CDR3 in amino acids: CSVEDSRTSGYNEQFF. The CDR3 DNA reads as TGCAGCGTTGAAGATTCCAGGACTAGCGGCTACAATGAGCAGTTCTTC.